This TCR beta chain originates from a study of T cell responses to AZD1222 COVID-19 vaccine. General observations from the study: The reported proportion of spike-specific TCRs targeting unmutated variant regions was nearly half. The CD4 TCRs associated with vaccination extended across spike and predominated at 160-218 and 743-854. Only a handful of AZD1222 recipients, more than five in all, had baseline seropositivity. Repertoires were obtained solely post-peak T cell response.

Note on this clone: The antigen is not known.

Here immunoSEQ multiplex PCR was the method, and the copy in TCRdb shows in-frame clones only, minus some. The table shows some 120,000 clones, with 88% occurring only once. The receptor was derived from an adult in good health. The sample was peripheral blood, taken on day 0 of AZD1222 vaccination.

CDR3 residues: CASTLTGGPEKLFF. The CDR3 DNA follows: TGTGCCAGCACTCTAACAGGGGGGCCTGAAAAACTGTTTTTT. The J gene is TRBJ1-4, the V gene TRBV28; TRBD1 aligns across 8 bases. The CDR3 is 14 amino acids. J gave up 7 bases and V 7 bases, and 8 bases lay outside the gene matches. CDR1 and CDR2 from the germline V gene are MDHEN and SYDVKM.